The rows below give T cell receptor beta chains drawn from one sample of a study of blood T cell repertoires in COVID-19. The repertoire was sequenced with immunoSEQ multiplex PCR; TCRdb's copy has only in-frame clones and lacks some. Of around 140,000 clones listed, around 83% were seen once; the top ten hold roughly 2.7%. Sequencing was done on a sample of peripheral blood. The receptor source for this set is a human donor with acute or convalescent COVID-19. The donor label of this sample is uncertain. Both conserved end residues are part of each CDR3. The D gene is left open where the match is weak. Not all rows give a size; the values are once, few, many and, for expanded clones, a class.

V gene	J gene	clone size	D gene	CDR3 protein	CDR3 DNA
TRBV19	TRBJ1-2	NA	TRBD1	CASRRQGSDDYGYTF	TGTGCCAGTAGAAGACAGGGTTCAGATGACTATGGCTACACCTTC
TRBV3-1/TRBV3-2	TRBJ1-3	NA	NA	CASTPEQGRVRSGNTIYF	TGTGCCAGCACCCCCGAGCAGGGCAGGGTTCGCTCTGGAAACACCATATATTTT
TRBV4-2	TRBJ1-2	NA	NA	CASSQSWGGNYGYTF	TGTGCCAGCAGCCAAAGTTGGGGGGGGAACTATGGCTACACCTTC
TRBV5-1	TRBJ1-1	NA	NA	CASSFSVWSEAFF	TGCGCCAGCAGCTTCTCAGTTTGGTCTGAAGCTTTCTTT
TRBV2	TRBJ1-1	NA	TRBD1	CASRPRTGGSEAFF	TGTGCCAGCAGGCCCCGGACAGGGGGCTCTGAAGCTTTCTTT
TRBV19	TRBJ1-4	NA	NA	CASSIIRAGGNEKLFF	TGTGCCAGTAGTATTATCAGGGCCGGGGGTAATGAAAAACTGTTTTTT
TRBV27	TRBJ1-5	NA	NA	CASSSLGGQPQHF	TGTGCCAGCAGTTCCCTGGGGGGACAGCCCCAGCATTTT
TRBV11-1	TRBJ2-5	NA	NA	CASSDVRSSKETQYF	TGTGCCAGCAGCGACGTTAGGAGCTCCAAAGAGACCCAGTACTTC
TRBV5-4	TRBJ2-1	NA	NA	CASSRDNAYNEQFF	TGTGCCAGCAGCCGGGACAACGCATACAATGAGCAGTTCTTC
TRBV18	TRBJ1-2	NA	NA	CASSPGTLNYGYTF	TGTGCCAGCTCACCCGGGACACTAAACTATGGCTACACCTTC
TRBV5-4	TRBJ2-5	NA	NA	CASSSQALSIETQYF	TGTGCCAGCAGCTCACAGGCTCTATCGATAGAGACCCAGTACTTC
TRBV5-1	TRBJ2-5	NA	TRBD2	CASNAGGETQYF	TGCGCCAGCAACGCGGGGGGAGAGACCCAGTACTTC
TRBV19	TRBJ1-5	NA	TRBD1	CASKDREHQPQHF	TGTGCCAGTAAGGACAGGGAGCATCAGCCCCAGCATTTT
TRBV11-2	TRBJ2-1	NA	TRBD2	CASSPVGGGDNEQFF	TGTGCCAGCAGCCCAGTTGGCGGGGGGGACAATGAGCAGTTCTTC
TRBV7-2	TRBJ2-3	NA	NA	CASSFSGTDTQYF	TGTGCCAGCAGCTTCTCAGGTACCGATACGCAGTATTTT
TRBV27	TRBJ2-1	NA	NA	CASSLSLRGFNEQFF	TGTGCCAGCAGTTTAAGCCTGCGGGGTTTCAATGAGCAGTTCTTC
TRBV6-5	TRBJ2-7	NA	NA	CASRQVYEQYF	TGTGCCAGCAGACAGGTGTACGAGCAGTACTTC
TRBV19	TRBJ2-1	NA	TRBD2	CASSIGLAGEQFF	TGTGCCAGTAGTATAGGCTTAGCGGGTGAGCAGTTCTTC
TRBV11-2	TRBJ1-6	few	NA	CASSQTDSPLHF	TGTGCCAGCAGCCAAACGGATTCACCCCTCCACTTT
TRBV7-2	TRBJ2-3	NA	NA	CASSLGDRRSTDTQYF	TGTGCCAGCAGCTTAGGTGACAGGCGTAGCACAGATACGCAGTATTTT
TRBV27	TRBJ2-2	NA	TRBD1	CASSLYFGTGGSTGELFF	TGTGCCAGCAGTTTATACTTCGGGACAGGGGGCAGTACCGGGGAGCTGTTTTTT
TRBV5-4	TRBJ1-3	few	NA	CASSFGGGAGGNTIYF	TGTGCCAGCAGCTTTGGCGGGGGCGCGGGAGGAAACACCATATATTTT
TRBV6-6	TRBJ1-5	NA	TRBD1	CASSLRDRRLHF	TGTGCCAGCAGCCTCCGGGACAGAAGACTGCATTTT
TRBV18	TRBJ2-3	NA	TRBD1	CASSPGQGITDTQYF	TGTGCCAGCTCACCCGGACAGGGAATCACAGATACGCAGTATTTT
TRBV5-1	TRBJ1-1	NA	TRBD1	CASSGQGLMNTEAFF	TGCGCCAGCAGCGGACAGGGGCTCATGAACACTGAAGCTTTCTTT
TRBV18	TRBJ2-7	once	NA	CASSPPQDYEQYF	TGTGCCAGCTCACCACCCCAGGATTACGAGCAGTACTTC
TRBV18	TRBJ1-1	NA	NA	CASSPGRGNTEAFF	TGTGCCAGCTCACCGGGTAGGGGCAACACTGAAGCTTTCTTT
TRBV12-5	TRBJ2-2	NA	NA	CASGLGTVNTGELFF	TGTGCTAGTGGTTTGGGGACAGTAAACACCGGGGAGCTGTTTTTT
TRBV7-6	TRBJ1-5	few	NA	CASSERPGNSNQPQHF	TGTGCCAGCAGCGAAAGACCAGGGAATAGCAATCAGCCCCAGCATTTT
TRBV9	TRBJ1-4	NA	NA	CASSVGGRGHEKLFF	TGTGCCAGCAGCGTAGGGGGCAGGGGTCATGAAAAACTGTTTTTT
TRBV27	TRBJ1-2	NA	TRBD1	CASRRDRISYGYTF	TGTGCCAGCAGAAGGGACAGAATCTCCTATGGCTACACCTTC